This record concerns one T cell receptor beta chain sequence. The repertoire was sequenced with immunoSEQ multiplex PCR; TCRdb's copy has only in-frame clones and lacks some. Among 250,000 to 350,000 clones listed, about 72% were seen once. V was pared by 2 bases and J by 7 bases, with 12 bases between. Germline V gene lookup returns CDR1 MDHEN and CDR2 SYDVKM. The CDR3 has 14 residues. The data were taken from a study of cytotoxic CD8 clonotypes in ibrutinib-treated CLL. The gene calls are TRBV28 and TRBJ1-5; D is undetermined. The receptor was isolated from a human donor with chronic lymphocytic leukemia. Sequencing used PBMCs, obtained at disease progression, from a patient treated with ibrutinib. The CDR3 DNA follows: TGTGCCAGCAGTTTAGGCGCTACTCTCCAGCCCCAGCATTTT. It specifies CASSLGATLQPQHF.